This T cell receptor (delta chain) was retrieved from a study of γδ T cells in repeated Plasmodium falciparum infection. Study context: The natural-infection arm compared Malian children under seasonal malaria with matched Australian children.

This clone was seen only a few times. TCRdb shows a much larger clone's protein in place of this DNA's translation, and the two differ at residue 3, likely through a read error; the protein shown is translated from the DNA. TRG and TRD sequences were obtained from every sorted gammadelta sample. TCRdb re-called the multiplex PCR reads via CATT. This sample has 75,000 to 95,000 delta-chain clones, with 0.98% found just once. The sequenced material came from gamma-delta T cells from blood. This TCR came from a pool of human donors (malaria-infected and uninfected, not separated).

The CDR3 region is CAPGEHLGDSVLIF. In DNA form, the CDR3 reads TGTGCTCCTGGGGAACACCTGGGGGATTCGGTGCTCATCTTT. The rearrangement uses TRDV1 and TRDJ1, with 9 bases lining up with TRDD3. Germline V gene lookup returns CDR1 TSWWSYY and CDR2 QGS. CDR3 size: 14 residues.